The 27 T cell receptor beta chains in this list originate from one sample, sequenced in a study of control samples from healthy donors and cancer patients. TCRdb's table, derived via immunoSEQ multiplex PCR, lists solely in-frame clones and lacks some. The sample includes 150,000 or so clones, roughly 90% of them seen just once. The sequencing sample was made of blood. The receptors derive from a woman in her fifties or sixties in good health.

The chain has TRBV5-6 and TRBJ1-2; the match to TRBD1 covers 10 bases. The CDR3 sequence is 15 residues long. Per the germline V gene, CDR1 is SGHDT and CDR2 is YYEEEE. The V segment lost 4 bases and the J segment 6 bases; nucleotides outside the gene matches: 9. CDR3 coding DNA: TGTGCCAGCAGCCTAAGACAGGGGGCGCTTCATGGCTACACCTTC. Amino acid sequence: CASSLRQGALHGYTF.

CDR3 bases: TGTGCCAGCAGCTCTCCCGGGACAGGGAGCCGGTATGGCTACACCTTC. Translation: CASSSPGTGSRYGYTF. V is TRBV11-2 and J is TRBJ1-2; 9 nucleotides agree with TRBD1. V trimming: 4 bases; J trimming: 5 bases; junction bases outside the gene matches: 11. Germline assignment: CDR1 SGHAT and CDR2 FQNNGV. The CDR3 covers 16 residues. The full variable domain, its missing parts supplied by reference TRBV11-2 and TRBJ1-2, is EAGVAQSPRYKIIEKRQSVAFWCNPISGHATLYWYQQILGQGPKLLIQFQNNGVVDDSQLPKDRFSAERLKGVDSTLKIQPAKLEDSAVYLCASSSPGTGSRYGYTFGSGTRLTVV.

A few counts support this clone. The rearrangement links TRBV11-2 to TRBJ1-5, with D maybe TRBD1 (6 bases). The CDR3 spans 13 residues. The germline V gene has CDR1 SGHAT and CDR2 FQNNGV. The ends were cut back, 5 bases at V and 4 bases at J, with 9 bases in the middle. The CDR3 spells CASSEDRNQPQHF. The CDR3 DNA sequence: TGTGCCAGCAGCGAAGACAGGAATCAGCCCCAGCATTTT.

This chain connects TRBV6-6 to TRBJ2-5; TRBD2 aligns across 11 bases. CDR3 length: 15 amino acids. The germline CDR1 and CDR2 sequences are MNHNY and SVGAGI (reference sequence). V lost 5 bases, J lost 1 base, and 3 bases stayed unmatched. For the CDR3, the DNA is TGTGCCAGCAGTCAGGGACTAGCGGTCCAAGAGACCCAGTACTTC. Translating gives CASSQGLAVQETQYF.

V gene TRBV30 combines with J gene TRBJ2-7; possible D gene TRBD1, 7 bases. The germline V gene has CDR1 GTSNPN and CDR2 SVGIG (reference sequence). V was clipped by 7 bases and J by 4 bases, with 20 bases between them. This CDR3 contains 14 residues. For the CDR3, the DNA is TGTGCCTCAAGTAAGGAGGGGGCTTGGTACGAGCAGTACTTC. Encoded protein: CASSKEGAWYEQYF.

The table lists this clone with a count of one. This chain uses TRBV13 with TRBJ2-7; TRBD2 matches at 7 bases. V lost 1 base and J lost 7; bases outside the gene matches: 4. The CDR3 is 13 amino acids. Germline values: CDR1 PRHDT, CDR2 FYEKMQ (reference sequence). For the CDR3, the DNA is TGTGCCAGCAGCTTAGCGGGAGGAGTTGAGCAGTACTTC. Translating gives CASSLAGGVEQYF.

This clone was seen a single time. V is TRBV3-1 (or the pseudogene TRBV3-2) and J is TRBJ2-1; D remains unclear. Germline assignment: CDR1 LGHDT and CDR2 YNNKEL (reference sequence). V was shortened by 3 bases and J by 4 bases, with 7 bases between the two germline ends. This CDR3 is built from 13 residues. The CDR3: CASSHQMYNEQFF. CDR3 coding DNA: TGTGCCAGCAGCCATCAAATGTACAATGAGCAGTTCTTC.

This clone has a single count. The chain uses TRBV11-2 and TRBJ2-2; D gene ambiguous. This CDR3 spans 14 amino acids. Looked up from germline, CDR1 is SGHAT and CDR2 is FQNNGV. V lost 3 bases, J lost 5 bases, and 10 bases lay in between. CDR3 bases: TGTGCCAGCAGCTTGGGCCACAAAACCGGGGAGCTGTTTTTT. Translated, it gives CASSLGHKTGELFF.

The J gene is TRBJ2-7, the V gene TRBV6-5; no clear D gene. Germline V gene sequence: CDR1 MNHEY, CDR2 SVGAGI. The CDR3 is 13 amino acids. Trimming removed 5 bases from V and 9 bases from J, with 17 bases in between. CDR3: CASSPLSFSGQYF. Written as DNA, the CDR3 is TGTGCCAGCAGTCCCCTTTCGTTCTCTGGGCAGTACTTC.

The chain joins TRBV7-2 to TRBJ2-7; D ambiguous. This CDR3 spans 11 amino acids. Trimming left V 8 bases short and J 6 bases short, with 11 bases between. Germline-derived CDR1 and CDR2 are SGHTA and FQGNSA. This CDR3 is CASPPSGEQYF. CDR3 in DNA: TGTGCCAGCCCCCCATCTGGCGAGCAGTACTTC.

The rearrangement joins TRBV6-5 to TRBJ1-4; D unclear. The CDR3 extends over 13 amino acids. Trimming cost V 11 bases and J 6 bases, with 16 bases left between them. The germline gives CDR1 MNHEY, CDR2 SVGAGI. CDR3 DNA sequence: TGTGCCGCCTCCGGACGTCCGGATGAAAAACTGTTTTTT. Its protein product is CAASGRPDEKLFF.

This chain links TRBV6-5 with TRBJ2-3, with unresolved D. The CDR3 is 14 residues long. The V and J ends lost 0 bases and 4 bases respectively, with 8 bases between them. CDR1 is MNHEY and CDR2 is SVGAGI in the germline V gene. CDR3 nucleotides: TGTGCCAGCAGTTACTCGGGTCGCGCAGATACGCAGTATTTT. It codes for CASSYSGRADTQYF.

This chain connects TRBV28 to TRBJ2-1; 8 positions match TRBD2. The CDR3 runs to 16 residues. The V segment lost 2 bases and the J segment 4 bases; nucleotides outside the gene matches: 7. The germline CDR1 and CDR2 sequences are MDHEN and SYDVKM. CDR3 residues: CASSLISGKKYNEQFF. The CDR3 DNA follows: TGTGCCAGCAGTTTAATTAGCGGGAAAAAATACAATGAGCAGTTCTTC.

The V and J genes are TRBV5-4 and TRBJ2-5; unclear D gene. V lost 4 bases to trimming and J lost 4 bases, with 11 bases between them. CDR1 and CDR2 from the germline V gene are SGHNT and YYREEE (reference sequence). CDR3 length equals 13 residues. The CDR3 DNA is TGTGCCAGCAGCCTGAAGGACCTAGAGACCCAGTACTTC. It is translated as CASSLKDLETQYF.

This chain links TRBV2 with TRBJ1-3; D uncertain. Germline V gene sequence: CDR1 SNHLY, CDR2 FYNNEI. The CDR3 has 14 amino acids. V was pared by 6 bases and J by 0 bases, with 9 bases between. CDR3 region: CASRTSRSGNTIYF. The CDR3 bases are TGTGCCAGCAGGACTTCCCGCTCTGGAAACACCATATATTTT.

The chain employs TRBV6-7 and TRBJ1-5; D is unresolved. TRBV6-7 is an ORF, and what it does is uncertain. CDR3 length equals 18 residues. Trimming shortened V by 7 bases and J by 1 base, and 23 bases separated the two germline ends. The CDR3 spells CASIPPRQPPRSNQPQHF. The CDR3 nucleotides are TGTGCCAGCATACCACCCCGGCAGCCGCCTCGAAGCAATCAGCCCCAGCATTTT.

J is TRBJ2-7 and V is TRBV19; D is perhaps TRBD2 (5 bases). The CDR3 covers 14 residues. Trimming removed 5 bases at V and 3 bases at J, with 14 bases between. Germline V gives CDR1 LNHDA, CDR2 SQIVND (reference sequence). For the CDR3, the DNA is TGTGCCAGTAGTCTCGCAGGCGGAGGCTACGAGCAGTACTTC. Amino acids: CASSLAGGGYEQYF.

The CDR3 DNA is TGCAGCGCCAGGACCGAGGGCAAGTCCTACGAGCAGTACTTC. Amino acids: CSARTEGKSYEQYF. The chain carries TRBV29-1 and TRBJ2-7, with D maybe TRBD2 (5 bases). The V end was cut by 7 bases, the J end by 1 base, with 17 bases between. Germline V gene data show CDR1 as SQVTM and CDR2 as ANQGSEA. The length of the CDR3 is 14 residues.

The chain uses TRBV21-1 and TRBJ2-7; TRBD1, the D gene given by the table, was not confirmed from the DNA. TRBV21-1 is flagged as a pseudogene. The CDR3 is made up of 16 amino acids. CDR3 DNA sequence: TGTGCCAGCAGCAAAGATATAACAGCCATATCCTACGAGCAGTACTTC. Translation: CASSKDITAISYEQYF.

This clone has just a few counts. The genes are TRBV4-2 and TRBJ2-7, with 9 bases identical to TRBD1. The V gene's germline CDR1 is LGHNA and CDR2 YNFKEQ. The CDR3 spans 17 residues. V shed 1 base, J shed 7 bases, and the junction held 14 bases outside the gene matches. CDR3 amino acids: CASSQVSAGTGFGEQYF. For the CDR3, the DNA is TGTGCCAGCAGCCAAGTATCCGCAGGGACAGGGTTCGGGGAGCAGTACTTC.

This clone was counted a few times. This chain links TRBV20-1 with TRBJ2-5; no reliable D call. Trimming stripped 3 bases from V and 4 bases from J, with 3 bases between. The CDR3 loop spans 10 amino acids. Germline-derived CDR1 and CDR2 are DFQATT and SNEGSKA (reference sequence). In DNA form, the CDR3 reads TGCAGTGCTAGGAGAGAGACCCAGTACTTC. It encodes CSARRETQYF.

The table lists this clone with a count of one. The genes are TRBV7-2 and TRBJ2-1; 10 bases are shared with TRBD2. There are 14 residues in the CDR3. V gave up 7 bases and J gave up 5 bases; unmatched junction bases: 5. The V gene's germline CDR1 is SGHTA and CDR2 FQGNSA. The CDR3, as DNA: TGTGCCAGCAACCAGGGACTAGCGAACAATGAGCAGTTCTTC. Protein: CASNQGLANNEQFF.

CDR3 in amino acids: CASAGLAKNIQYF. CDR3 sequence (DNA): TGTGCCAGCGCCGGACTAGCGAAAAACATTCAGTACTTC. V usage is TRBV7-2 and J usage is TRBJ2-4, with 9 nucleotides matching TRBD2. V gave up 8 bases and J gave up 4 bases; unmatched junction bases: 3. The germline V gene has CDR1 SGHTA and CDR2 FQGNSA. This CDR3 has 13 amino acids.

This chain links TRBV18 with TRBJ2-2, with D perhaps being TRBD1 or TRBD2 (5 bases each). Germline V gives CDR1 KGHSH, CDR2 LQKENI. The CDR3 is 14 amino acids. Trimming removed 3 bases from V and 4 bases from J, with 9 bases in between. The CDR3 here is CASSPGTATGELFF. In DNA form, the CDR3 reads TGTGCCAGCTCACCTGGGACCGCCACCGGGGAGCTGTTTTTT.

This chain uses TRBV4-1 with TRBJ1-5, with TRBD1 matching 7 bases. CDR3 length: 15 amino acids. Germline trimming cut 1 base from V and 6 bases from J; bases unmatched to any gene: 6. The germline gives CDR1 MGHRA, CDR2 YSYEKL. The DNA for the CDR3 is TGCGCCAGCAGCCAAGCCCCCCAGGGGGGTCAGCCCCAGCATTTT. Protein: CASSQAPQGGQPQHF.

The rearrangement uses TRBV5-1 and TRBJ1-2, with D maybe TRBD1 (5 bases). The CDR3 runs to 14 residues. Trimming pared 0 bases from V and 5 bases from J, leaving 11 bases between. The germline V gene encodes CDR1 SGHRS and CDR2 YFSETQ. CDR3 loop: CASSLEGDGYGYTF. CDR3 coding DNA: TGCGCCAGCAGCTTGGAAGGGGACGGGTATGGCTACACCTTC.

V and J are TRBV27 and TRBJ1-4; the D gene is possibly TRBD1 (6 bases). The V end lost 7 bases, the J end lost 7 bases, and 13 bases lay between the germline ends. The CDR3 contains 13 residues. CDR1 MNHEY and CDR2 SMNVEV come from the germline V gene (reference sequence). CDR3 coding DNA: TGTGCCAGCAAAACAGGGTGGAGTGAAAAACTGTTTTTT. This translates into CASKTGWSEKLFF. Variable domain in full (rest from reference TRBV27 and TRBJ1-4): EAQVTQNPRYLITVTGKKLTVTCSQNMNHEYMSWYRQDPGLGLRQIYYSMNVEVTDKGDVPEGYKVSRKEKRNFPLILESPSPNQTSLYFCASKTGWSEKLFFGSGTQLSVL.